Given below is one T cell receptor (beta chain) in context. The sample is drawn from a study of blood T cell repertoires in COVID-19. V shed 5 bases and J 6 bases; nucleotides not matched to a gene: 7. This CDR3 spans 14 amino acids. The germline gives CDR1 MNHEY, CDR2 SMNVEV (reference sequence). Authors' data handling: The authors estimated nucleated cell counts from reference gene primer amplification. TCRdb's copy holds only in-frame clones and misses some; the assay was immunoSEQ multiplex PCR. V, J and clone size derive from that table, while D and trimming were established from the DNA sequence. The top ten clones hold about 0.8% of a sample with about 200,000 clones, roughly nine tenths of them seen once.

The chain combines TRBV27 with TRBJ2-1; TRBD1 matches 7 bases. Material: peripheral blood. The sequence came from a man aged 55 to 70 with COVID-19, enrolled during active disease. The CDR3 sequence is CASSPRTGLNEQFF. CDR3 coding DNA: TGTGCCAGCAGTCCCCGGACAGGCCTCAATGAGCAGTTCTTC.